The 11 T cell receptor beta chains presented below share a single source sample, sequenced in a study of CD8 T cells in ankylosing spondylitis. MiXCR, applied by TCRdb to the 5' RACE reads, yields one record per CDR3 protein. The top ten hold 7.5% to 9.5% of the sample, which has roughly 260,000 distinct CDR3 sequences, 15% to 20% seen once. Material for sequencing was blood, either unsorted or a sorted T cell fraction (not recorded which). The receptors were gathered from a male donor with ankylosing spondylitis or in good health (not recorded which).

The sample holds a few counts of this clonotype. This chain links TRBV4-2 with TRBJ2-3, with D possibly being TRBD2 (6 bases). With 0 bases removed from V and 4 bases from J, the gap between germline ends came to 11 bases. CDR3 length: 15 residues. Looked up from germline, CDR1 is LGHNA and CDR2 is YNFKEQ. CDR3 sequence reads: CASSQEARRADTQYF. CDR3 in DNA: TGTGCCAGCAGCCAAGAAGCGCGGAGGGCAGATACGCAGTATTTT.

The chain has TRBV27 and TRBJ1-5, with D uncertain. CDR3 size: 14 residues. CDR1 is MNHEY and CDR2 is SMNVEV in the germline V gene (reference sequence). Deletions cut 1 base from V and 6 bases from J, with 10 bases between. This chain's CDR3 is CASSLYVGGQPQHF. DNA of the CDR3: TGTGCCAGCAGTTTATACGTGGGAGGTCAGCCCCAGCATTTT.

This clonotype was observed a few times. The chain uses TRBV5-1 and TRBJ2-1; D is possibly TRBD2 (5 bases). This CDR3 contains 16 residues. V lost 4 bases and J 4 bases, leaving 18 bases between the germline ends. Germline CDR1 reads SGHRS; CDR2 reads YFSETQ. In nucleotides, the CDR3 is TGCGCCAGCAGCCCCACTAGGACTTACTCTTACAATGAGCAGTTCTTC. Translating gives CASSPTRTYSYNEQFF.

V is TRBV5-1 and J is TRBJ2-1; 8 nucleotides align to TRBD2. V shed 4 bases and J 9 bases; nucleotides not matched to a gene: 12. This CDR3 spans 15 amino acids. The V gene's germline CDR1 is SGHRS and CDR2 YFSETQ. Written as DNA, the CDR3 is TGCGCCAGCAGCCCGAGAGCGGGAGCGGACAGTGAGCAGTTCTTC. Amino acid sequence: CASSPRAGADSEQFF.

The chain links TRBV6-1 to TRBJ2-3, with 9 bases lining up with TRBD1. The germline CDR1 and CDR2 sequences are MNHNS and SASEGT. V trimming: 6 bases; J trimming: 1 base; junction bases outside the gene matches: 5. CDR3 length: 15 residues. CDR3: CASRRTGGGTDTQYF. CDR3 in DNA: TGTGCCAGCAGACGAACAGGGGGCGGCACAGATACGCAGTATTTT.

This clonotype was counted a few times. This chain links TRBV6-1 with TRBJ2-3; 7 nucleotides agree with TRBD2. Trimming took 6 bases from V and 5 from J; bases not matched to a gene: 11. This CDR3 is 15 amino acids long. Germline-derived CDR1 and CDR2 are MNHNS and SASEGT. The CDR3 region is CASSDPAGVGDTQYF. CDR3 in DNA: TGTGCCAGCAGCGACCCGGCGGGAGTGGGAGATACGCAGTATTTT.

Only a few counts were recorded for this clonotype. The chain links TRBV6-5 to TRBJ1-5; D possibly corresponds to TRBD1 (5 bases). The V gene's germline CDR1 is MNHEY and CDR2 SVGAGI. V lost 4 bases and J lost 3, with 13 bases in between. The length of the CDR3 is 15 residues. CDR3 bases: TGTGCCAGCAGTTTAAACAGGAATCACAATCAGCCCCAGCATTTT. Its protein is CASSLNRNHNQPQHF.

The rearrangement uses TRBV7-9 and TRBJ2-1, with a possible D match to TRBD1 (6 bases). V was clipped by 1 base and J by 2 bases, with 9 bases between them. The length of the CDR3 is 15 residues. CDR1 is SEHNR and CDR2 is FQNEAQ in the germline V gene (reference sequence). The CDR3 DNA reads as TGTGCCAGCAGCTTAGAACAGGGCACCTACAATGAGCAGTTCTTC. Translation: CASSLEQGTYNEQFF.

The chain recombines TRBV6-2 or TRBV6-3 with TRBJ1-2; tentative D call: TRBD1 (6 bases). Looked up from germline, CDR1 is MNHEY and CDR2 is SVGEGT. CDR3 length: 14 residues. V was pared by 2 bases and J by 4 bases, with 11 bases between. CDR3 DNA: TGTGCCAGCAGTTACACGACAGGACTCTATGGCTACACCTTC. The encoded protein is CASSYTTGLYGYTF.

This clonotype showed up just a few times. The chain links TRBV7-8 to TRBJ2-2, with 9 positions matching TRBD2. This CDR3 comprises 17 residues. Germline V gene lookup returns CDR1 SGHVS and CDR2 FQNEAQ. V shed 1 base and J 4 bases; nucleotides not matched to a gene: 7. CDR3 nucleotide sequence: TGTGCCAGCAGCTTAGGAGGCGGGAGGGCCTTCACCGGGGAGCTGTTTTTT. Its translation: CASSLGGGRAFTGELFF.

This clonotype was found a few times. CDR3 nucleotide sequence: TGTGCCAGCAGCGGTGGCTGGACAGAGGCTAGGAGGGGTTATGGCTACACCTTC. Translation gives CASSGGWTEARRGYGYTF. The rearrangement uses TRBV9 and TRBJ1-2; a weak D match, TRBD1 (6 bases). The V end lost 3 bases, the J end lost 5 bases, and 26 bases lay between the germline ends. CDR3 length: 18 amino acids. Germline V gives CDR1 SGDLS, CDR2 YYNGEE.